The T cell receptor (beta chain) under discussion was sequenced for a study of T cell responses to AZD1222 COVID-19 vaccine. Study background: Recipients boosted at about 4 weeks or about 12 weeks are pooled. Study-level findings and limits: The donor cohort was predominantly white British with a female majority, and clonal diversity may have been underestimated. Repertoires were obtained only post-peak T cell response. Only 6 or 7 AZD1222 recipients tested seropositive at baseline.

Here immunoSEQ multiplex PCR was the method, and the copy in TCRdb shows in-frame clones only, minus some. Among roughly 96,000 clones, roughly 90% were seen once, and the ten largest hold about 25%. The germline V gene has CDR1 SGDLS and CDR2 YYNGEE. This CDR3 contains 16 residues. V shed 0 bases and J shed 1 base, with 12 bases lying between them. Comment on this clone: Its cognate antigen is unknown.

The sequence was obtained from an adult in good health. The sequences come from peripheral blood, collected on day 0 of AZD1222 vaccination. The chain joins TRBV9 to TRBJ2-3; D may match TRBD1 or TRBD2 (5 bases each). The CDR3 here is CASSVGGVGGTDTQYF. CDR3 DNA sequence: TGTGCCAGCAGCGTAGGAGGGGTGGGAGGCACAGATACGCAGTATTTT. The entire variable domain, with the rest obtained from reference TRBV9 and TRBJ2-3, is as follows: DSGVTQTPKHLITATGQRVTLRCSPRSGDLSVYWYQQSLDQGLQFLIQYYNGEERAKGNILERFSAQQFPDLHSELNLSSLELGDSALYFCASSVGGVGGTDTQYFGPGTRLTVL.